This TCR beta chain was identified in a study of shared clonotypes between healthy human individuals. Broader study findings: Around 5.4% of naive CD4 clonotypes were common to several donors.

In the CD4+ fraction, cells were divided into CD45RA+ naive and CD45RA-negative memory subsets. Concerning this clone: The antigen remains undetermined. Other DNA sequences in the sample encode the same CDR3.

CDR1 and CDR2 (germline): WNHNN, SYGVQD (reference sequence). Trimming cost V 3 bases and J 6 bases, with 3 bases left between them. This CDR3 spans 11 amino acids. Using immunoSEQ multiplex PCR, the repertoire was profiled, and TCRdb retains in-frame clones only, with some absent. The data show roughly 2.4 million clones, approximately 96% seen once. The TCR was taken from a young man in good health. The sequenced material came from naive CD4+ T cells sorted from blood. As for subset: CD45RA+ positively selected. The V call is TRBV10-1, the J call TRBJ2-1; D is undetermined. The CDR3 coding sequence is TGCGCCAGCAGTGAAGCCAATGAGCAGTTCTTC. It codes for CASSEANEQFF.